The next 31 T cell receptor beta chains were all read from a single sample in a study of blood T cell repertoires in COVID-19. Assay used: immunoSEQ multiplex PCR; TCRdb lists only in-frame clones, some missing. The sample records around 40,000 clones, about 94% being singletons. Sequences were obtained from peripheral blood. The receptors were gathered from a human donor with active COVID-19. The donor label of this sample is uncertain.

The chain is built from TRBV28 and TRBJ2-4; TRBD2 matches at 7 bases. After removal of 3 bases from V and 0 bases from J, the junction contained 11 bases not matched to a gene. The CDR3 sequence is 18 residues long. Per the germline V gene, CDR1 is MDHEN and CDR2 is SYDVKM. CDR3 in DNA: TGTGCCAGCAGTTTGGTTGTAGCGGGTAATCTAGCCAAAAACATTCAGTACTTC. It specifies CASSLVVAGNLAKNIQYF.

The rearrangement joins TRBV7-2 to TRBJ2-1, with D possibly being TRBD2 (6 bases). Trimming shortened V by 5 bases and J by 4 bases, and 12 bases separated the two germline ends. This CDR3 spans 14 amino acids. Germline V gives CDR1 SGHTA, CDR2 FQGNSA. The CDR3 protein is CASSRETSYNEQFF. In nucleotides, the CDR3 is TGTGCCAGCAGCAGAGAGACTAGTTACAATGAGCAGTTCTTC.

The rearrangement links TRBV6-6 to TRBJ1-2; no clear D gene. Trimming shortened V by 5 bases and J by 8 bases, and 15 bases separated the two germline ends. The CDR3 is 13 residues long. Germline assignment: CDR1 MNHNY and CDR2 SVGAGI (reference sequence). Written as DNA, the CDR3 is TGTGCCAGCAGTCAAGAACCAAGGCGGGGCTACACCTTC. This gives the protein CASSQEPRRGYTF.

This CDR3 reads CASSASRGNEQYF. DNA for the CDR3: TGTGCCAGCAGCGCCTCACGCGGAAACGAGCAGTACTTC. This chain connects TRBV9 to TRBJ2-7; D gene uncertain. Germline V lookup: CDR1 SGDLS, CDR2 YYNGEE. Trimming removed 3 bases from V and 5 bases from J, with 12 bases in between. This CDR3 has 13 residues.

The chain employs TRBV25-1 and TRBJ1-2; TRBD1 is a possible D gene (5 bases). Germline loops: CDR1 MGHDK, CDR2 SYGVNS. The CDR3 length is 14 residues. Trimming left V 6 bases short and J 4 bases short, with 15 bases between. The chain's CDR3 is CASSAGVRAYGYTF. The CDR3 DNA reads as TGTGCCAGCAGCGCTGGGGTCAGGGCCTATGGCTACACCTTC.

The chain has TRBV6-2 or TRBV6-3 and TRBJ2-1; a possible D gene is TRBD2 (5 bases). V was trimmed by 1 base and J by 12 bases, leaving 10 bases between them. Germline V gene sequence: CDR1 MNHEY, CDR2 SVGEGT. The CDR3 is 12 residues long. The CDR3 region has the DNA TGTGCCAGCAGTTACTACCTAGCTCCGCAGTTCTTC. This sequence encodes CASSYYLAPQFF.

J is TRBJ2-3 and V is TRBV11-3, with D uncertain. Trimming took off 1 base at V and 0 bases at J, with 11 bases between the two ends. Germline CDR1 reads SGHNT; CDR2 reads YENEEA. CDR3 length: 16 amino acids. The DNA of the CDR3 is TGTGCCAGCAGCTTAGGGGCGCAGAGTAGCACAGATACGCAGTATTTT. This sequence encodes CASSLGAQSSTDTQYF.

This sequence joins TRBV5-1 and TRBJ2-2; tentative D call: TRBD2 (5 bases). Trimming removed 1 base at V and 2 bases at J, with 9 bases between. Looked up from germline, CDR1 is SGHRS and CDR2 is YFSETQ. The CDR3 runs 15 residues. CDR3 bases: TGCGCCAGCAGCTTGAGCGGTGATAACACCGGGGAGCTGTTTTTT. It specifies CASSLSGDNTGELFF.

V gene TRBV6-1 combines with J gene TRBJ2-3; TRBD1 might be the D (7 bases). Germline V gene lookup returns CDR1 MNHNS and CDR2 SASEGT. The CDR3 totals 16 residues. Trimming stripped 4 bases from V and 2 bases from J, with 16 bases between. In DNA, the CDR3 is TGTGCCAGCAGTGTAACTGCGGGACAGCACACAGATACGCAGTATTTT. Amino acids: CASSVTAGQHTDTQYF.

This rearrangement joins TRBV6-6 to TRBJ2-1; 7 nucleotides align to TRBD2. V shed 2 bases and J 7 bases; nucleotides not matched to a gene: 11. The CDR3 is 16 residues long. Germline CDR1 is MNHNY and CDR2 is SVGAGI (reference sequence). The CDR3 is CASSYTGGRGENEQFF. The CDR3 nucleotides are TGTGCCAGCAGTTACACTGGCGGGAGAGGGGAAAATGAGCAGTTCTTC.

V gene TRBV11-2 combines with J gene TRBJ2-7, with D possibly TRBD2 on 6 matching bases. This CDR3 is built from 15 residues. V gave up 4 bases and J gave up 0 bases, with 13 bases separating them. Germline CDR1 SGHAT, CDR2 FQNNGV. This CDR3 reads CASSSVADSSYEQYF. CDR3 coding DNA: TGTGCCAGCAGCTCCGTAGCGGATAGCTCCTACGAGCAGTACTTC. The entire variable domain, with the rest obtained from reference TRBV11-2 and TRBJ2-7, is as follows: EAGVAQSPRYKIIEKRQSVAFWCNPISGHATLYWYQQILGQGPKLLIQFQNNGVVDDSQLPKDRFSAERLKGVDSTLKIQPAKLEDSAVYLCASSSVADSSYEQYFGPGTRLTVT.

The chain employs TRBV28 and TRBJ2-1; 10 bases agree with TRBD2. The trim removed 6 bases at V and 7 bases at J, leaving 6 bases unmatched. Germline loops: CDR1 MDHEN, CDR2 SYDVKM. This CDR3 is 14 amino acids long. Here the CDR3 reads CASRASGSMNEQFF. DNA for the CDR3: TGTGCCAGCAGGGCTAGCGGGAGCATGAATGAGCAGTTCTTC.

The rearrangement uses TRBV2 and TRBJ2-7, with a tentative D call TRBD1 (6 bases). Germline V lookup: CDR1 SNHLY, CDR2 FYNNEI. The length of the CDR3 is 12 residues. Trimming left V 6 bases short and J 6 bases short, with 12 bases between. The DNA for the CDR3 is TGTGCCAGCAGCGTACAGGGTACCGAGCAGTACTTC. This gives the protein CASSVQGTEQYF. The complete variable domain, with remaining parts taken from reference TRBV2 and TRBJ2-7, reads EPEVTQTPSHQVTQMGQEVILRCVPISNHLYFYWYRQILGQKVEFLVSFYNNEISEKSEIFDDQFSVERPDGSNFTLKIRSTKLEDSAMYFCASSVQGTEQYFGPGTRLTVT.

The CDR3 sequence: CASRQYRDSYEQYF. In DNA form, the CDR3 reads TGTGCCAGCAGGCAATACAGGGATTCCTACGAGCAGTACTTC. The rearrangement uses TRBV6-5 and TRBJ2-7; the D gene is possibly TRBD1 (6 bases). This CDR3 has 14 residues. Germline V lookup: CDR1 MNHEY, CDR2 SVGAGI. V gave up 6 bases and J gave up 1 base, with 13 bases separating them.

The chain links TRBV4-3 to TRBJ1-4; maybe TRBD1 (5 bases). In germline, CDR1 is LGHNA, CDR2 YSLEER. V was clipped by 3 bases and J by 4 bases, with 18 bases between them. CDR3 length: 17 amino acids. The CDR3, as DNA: TGCGCCAGCAGCCAGGGTGGGGAGGGACTCTTTAATGAAAAACTGTTTTTT. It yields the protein CASSQGGEGLFNEKLFF.

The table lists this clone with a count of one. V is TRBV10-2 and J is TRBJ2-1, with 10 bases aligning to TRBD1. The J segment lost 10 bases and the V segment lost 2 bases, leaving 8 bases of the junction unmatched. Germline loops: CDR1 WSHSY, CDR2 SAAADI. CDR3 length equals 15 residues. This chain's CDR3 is CASSEDADRGREQFF. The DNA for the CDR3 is TGCGCCAGCAGTGAGGATGCGGACAGGGGGAGGGAGCAGTTCTTC.

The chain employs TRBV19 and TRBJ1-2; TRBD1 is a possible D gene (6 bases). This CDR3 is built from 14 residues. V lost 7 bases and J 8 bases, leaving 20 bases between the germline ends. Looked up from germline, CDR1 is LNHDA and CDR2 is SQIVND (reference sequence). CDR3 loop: CASNWMTGPMGYTF. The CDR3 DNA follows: TGTGCCAGTAACTGGATGACAGGCCCTATGGGCTACACCTTC.

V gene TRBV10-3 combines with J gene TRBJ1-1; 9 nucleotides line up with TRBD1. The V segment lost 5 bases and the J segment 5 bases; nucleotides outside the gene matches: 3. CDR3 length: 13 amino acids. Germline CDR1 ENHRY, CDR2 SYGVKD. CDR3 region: CAISNRGRTEAFF. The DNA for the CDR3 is TGTGCCATCAGTAACAGGGGGCGAACTGAAGCTTTCTTT.

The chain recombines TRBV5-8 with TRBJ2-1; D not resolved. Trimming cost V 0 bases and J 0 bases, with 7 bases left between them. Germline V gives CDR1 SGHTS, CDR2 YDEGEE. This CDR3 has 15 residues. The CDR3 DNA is TGTGCCAGCAGCTTGGAAGGAGTCTCCTACAATGAGCAGTTCTTC. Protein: CASSLEGVSYNEQFF.

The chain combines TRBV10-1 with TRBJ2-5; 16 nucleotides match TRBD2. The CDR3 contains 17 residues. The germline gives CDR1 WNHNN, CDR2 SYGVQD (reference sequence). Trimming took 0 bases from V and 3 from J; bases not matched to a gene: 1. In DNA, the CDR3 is TGCGCCAGCAGTGAGTCTGGGACTAGCGGGAGGGAAGAGACCCAGTACTTC. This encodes CASSESGTSGREETQYF.

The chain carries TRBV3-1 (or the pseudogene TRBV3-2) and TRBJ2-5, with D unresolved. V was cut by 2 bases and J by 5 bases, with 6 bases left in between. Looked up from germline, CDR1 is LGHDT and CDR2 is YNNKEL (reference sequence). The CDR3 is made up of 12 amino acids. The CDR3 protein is CASSQSKETQYF. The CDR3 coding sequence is TGTGCCAGCAGCCAATCTAAGGAGACCCAGTACTTC.

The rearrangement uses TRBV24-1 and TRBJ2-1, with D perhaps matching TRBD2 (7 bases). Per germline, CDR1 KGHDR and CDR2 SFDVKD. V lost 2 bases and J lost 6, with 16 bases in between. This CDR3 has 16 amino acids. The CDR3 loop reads CATSDWGAGDPNEQFF. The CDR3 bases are TGTGCCACCAGTGATTGGGGGGCGGGGGACCCCAATGAGCAGTTCTTC.

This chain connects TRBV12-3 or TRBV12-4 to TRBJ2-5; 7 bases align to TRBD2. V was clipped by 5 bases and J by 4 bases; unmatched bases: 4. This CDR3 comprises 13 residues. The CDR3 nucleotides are TGTGCCAGCAGTAAGGGCGGGAGAGAGACCCAGTACTTC. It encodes CASSKGGRETQYF.

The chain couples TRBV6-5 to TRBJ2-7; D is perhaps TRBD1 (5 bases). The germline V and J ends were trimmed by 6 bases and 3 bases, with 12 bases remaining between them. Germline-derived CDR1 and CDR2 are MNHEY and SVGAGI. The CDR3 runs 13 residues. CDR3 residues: CASRGPPSYEQYF. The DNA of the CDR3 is TGTGCCAGCAGGGGGCCACCTAGCTACGAGCAGTACTTC.

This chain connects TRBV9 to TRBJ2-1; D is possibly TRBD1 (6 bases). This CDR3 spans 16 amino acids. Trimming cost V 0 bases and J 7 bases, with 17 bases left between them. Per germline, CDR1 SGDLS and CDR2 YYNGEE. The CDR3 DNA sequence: TGTGCCAGCAGCGTAGGGGGCAGGGGAGTGAGGAATGAGCAGTTCTTC. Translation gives CASSVGGRGVRNEQFF.

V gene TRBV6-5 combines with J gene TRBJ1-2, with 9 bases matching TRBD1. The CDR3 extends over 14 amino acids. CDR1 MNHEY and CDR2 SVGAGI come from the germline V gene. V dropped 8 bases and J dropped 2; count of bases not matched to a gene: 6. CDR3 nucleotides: TGTGCCAGCGAAGGACAGGGGAAAAACTATGGCTACACCTTC. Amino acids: CASEGQGKNYGYTF.

As DNA, the CDR3 is TGTGCCAGCAGAGCCGGGACTACCCCAGATACGCAGTATTTT. Its protein product is CASRAGTTPDTQYF. This chain uses TRBV2 with TRBJ2-3, with 7 bases lining up with TRBD2. V gave up 6 bases and J gave up 4 bases; unmatched junction bases: 7. Germline V gives CDR1 SNHLY, CDR2 FYNNEI. The CDR3 extends over 14 amino acids.

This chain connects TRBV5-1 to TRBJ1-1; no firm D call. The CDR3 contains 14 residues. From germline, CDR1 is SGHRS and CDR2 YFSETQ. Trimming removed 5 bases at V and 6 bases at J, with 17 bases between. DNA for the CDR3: TGCGCCAGCAGGCATATGGAGAAATCTCCTGAAGCTTTCTTT. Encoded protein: CASRHMEKSPEAFF.

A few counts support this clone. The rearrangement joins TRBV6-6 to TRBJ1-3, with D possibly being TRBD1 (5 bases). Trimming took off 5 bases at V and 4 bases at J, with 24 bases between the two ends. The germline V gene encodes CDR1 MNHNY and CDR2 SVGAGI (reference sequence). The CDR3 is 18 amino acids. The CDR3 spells CASSQLIQVRVAGNTIYF. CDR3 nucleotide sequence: TGTGCCAGCAGTCAACTCATACAGGTCAGGGTAGCCGGAAACACCATATATTTT.

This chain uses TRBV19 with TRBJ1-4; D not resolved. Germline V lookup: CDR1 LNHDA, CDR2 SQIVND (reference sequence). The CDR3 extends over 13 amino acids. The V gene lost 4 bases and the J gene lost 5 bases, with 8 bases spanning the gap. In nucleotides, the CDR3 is TGTGCCAGTAGTAGGCCAGAAAATGAAAAACTGTTTTTT. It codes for CASSRPENEKLFF.

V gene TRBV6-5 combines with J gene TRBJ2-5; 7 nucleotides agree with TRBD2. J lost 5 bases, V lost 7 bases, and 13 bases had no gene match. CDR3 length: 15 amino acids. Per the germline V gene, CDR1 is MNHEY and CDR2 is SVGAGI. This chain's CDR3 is CASTIPSGTGETQYF. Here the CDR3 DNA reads TGTGCCAGCACCATTCCTAGCGGCACGGGGGAGACCCAGTACTTC.